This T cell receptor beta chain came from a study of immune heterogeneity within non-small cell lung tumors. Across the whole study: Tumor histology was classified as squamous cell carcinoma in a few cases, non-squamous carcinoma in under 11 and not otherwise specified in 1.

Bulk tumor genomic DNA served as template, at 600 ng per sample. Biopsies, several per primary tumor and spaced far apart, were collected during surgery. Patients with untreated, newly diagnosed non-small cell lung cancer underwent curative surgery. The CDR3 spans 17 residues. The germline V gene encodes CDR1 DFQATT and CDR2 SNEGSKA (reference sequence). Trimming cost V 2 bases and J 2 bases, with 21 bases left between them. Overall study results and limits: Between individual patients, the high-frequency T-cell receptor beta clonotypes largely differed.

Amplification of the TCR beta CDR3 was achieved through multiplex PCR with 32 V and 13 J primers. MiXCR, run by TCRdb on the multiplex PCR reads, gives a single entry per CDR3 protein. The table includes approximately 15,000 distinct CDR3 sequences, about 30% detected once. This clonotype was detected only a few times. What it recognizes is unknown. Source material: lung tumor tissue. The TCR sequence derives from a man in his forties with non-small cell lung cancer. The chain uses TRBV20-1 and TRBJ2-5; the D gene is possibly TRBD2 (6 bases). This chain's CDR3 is CSARQNGRDRWQETQYF. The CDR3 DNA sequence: TGCAGTGCTAGACAAAATGGGCGGGATCGGTGGCAAGAGACCCAGTACTTC.